The 32 T cell receptor beta chains given below trace back to one sample, sequenced in a study of cytomegalovirus exposure and HLA in healthy donors. Assay: immunoSEQ multiplex PCR; the TCRdb copy retains only in-frame clones and omits some. This sample has 73,000 or so clones, with over 90% found just once. Sequenced input: PBMCs. These receptors came from a young woman in good health and CMV-seropositive.

The CDR3: CASSLGSLARYNGELFF. CDR3 nucleotide sequence: TGTGCCAGCAGCTTAGGATCTCTAGCTCGGTACAACGGGGAGCTGTTTTTT. The J gene is TRBJ2-2, the V gene TRBV7-9; D is perhaps TRBD2 (5 bases). Trimming shortened V by 1 base and J by 7 bases, and 19 bases separated the two germline ends. CDR3 length: 17 amino acids. Germline CDR1 is SEHNR and CDR2 is FQNEAQ (reference sequence).

J is TRBJ2-7 and V is TRBV28, with a possible D match to TRBD1 (6 bases). The CDR3 consists of 16 residues. Germline V gene lookup returns CDR1 MDHEN and CDR2 SYDVKM. V gave up 5 bases and J gave up 2 bases, with 19 bases separating them. The CDR3 protein is CASSGLTGVDTYEQYF. The CDR3 DNA follows: TGTGCCAGCAGTGGACTGACAGGCGTGGATACCTACGAGCAGTACTTC.

This chain links TRBV5-1 with TRBJ1-3; D unclear. V was cut by 0 bases and J by 0 bases, with 7 bases left in between. This CDR3 spans 15 amino acids. Germline V gene lookup returns CDR1 SGHRS and CDR2 YFSETQ. The CDR3 reads CASSLVTGSGNTIYF. Written as DNA, the CDR3 is TGCGCCAGCAGCTTGGTCACTGGCTCTGGAAACACCATATATTTT.

This chain joins TRBV11-3 and TRBJ2-1, with D possibly being TRBD2 (6 bases). Deletions cut 2 bases from V and 0 bases from J, with 14 bases between. The germline V gene encodes CDR1 SGHNT and CDR2 YENEEA. CDR3 length: 17 amino acids. CDR3 in amino acids: CASSLRRGGVSYNEQFF. Here the CDR3 DNA reads TGTGCCAGCAGCTTACGGCGAGGCGGGGTCTCCTACAATGAGCAGTTCTTC.

This clone was seen only once. The chain is built from TRBV19 and TRBJ2-5, with D maybe TRBD1 (5 bases). CDR1 LNHDA and CDR2 SQIVND come from the germline V gene (reference sequence). The germline V and J ends were trimmed by 3 bases and 5 bases, with 16 bases remaining between them. This CDR3 has 15 amino acids. CDR3 nucleotide sequence: TGTGCCAGTAGTATTTCCAGGGTAGGTGGCGAGACCCAGTACTTC. This encodes CASSISRVGGETQYF.

The chain couples TRBV14 to TRBJ2-1; 14 bases match TRBD2. V lost 4 bases, J lost 2 bases, and 13 bases stayed unmatched. Germline V gives CDR1 SGHDN, CDR2 FVKESK. The CDR3 covers 20 residues. The CDR3 DNA reads as TGTGCCAGCAGCCCGAGAAACCGACTAGCGGGGGGGGATCCCTACAATGAGCAGTTCTTC. It translates to CASSPRNRLAGGDPYNEQFF.

The rearrangement links TRBV18 to TRBJ1-6; maybe TRBD1 (6 bases). V lost 3 bases to trimming and J lost 12 bases, with 15 bases between them. The length of the CDR3 is 14 residues. Per germline, CDR1 KGHSH and CDR2 LQKENI. This chain's CDR3 is CASSPPQGRVPLHF. In nucleotides, the CDR3 is TGTGCCAGCTCACCCCCACAGGGAAGGGTACCCCTCCACTTT.

The chain has TRBV5-1 and TRBJ2-1; D remains ambiguous. This CDR3 is built from 14 residues. Trimming removed 2 bases from V and 4 bases from J, with 10 bases in between. Germline V CDR1 and CDR2: SGHRS, YFSETQ. The CDR3 sequence is CASSLATSYNEQFF. In DNA form, the CDR3 reads TGCGCCAGCAGCTTAGCGACGTCATACAATGAGCAGTTCTTC.

The chain joins TRBV28 to TRBJ1-2, with D unclear. Germline CDR1 reads MDHEN; CDR2 reads SYDVKM. Trimming took 1 base from V and 6 from J, leaving 12 bases between them. The CDR3 covers 14 residues. CDR3 bases: TGTGCCAGCAGTTTATTATTTCCGGTTGATGGCTACACCTTC. Translation: CASSLLFPVDGYTF.

The chain employs TRBV28 and TRBJ1-2; TRBD1 is a possible D gene (6 bases). Germline assignment: CDR1 MDHEN and CDR2 SYDVKM. Trimming cost V 6 bases and J 4 bases, with 12 bases left between them. The CDR3 is 13 residues long. CDR3 residues: CASRVGGAYGYTF. DNA for the CDR3: TGTGCCAGCAGGGTTGGGGGGGCCTATGGCTACACCTTC.

This chain uses TRBV28 with TRBJ1-2; D uncertain. Per the germline V gene, CDR1 is MDHEN and CDR2 is SYDVKM. The V end was cut by 3 bases, the J end by 8 bases, with 10 bases between. The CDR3 sequence is 12 residues long. CDR3 DNA: TGTGCCAGCAGTTTCACGTTACACGGCTACACCTTC. It translates to CASSFTLHGYTF.

The V and J genes are TRBV28 and TRBJ1-5; 7 bases agree with TRBD1. V gave up 4 bases and J gave up 7 bases; unmatched junction bases: 4. CDR3 length: 13 amino acids. Germline values: CDR1 MDHEN, CDR2 SYDVKM. CDR3 amino acids: CASSSDRVQPQHF. The CDR3 DNA follows: TGTGCCAGCAGTTCCGACAGGGTGCAGCCCCAGCATTTT.

This rearrangement joins TRBV19 to TRBJ2-1; 8 bases match TRBD1. The CDR3 sequence is 16 residues long. V lost 5 bases, J lost 2 bases, and 8 bases stayed unmatched. Germline-derived CDR1 and CDR2 are LNHDA and SQIVND (reference sequence). The CDR3 sequence: CASSSPIQGAYNEQFF. In nucleotides, the CDR3 is TGTGCCAGTAGTTCTCCGATACAGGGGGCCTACAATGAGCAGTTCTTC.

V gene TRBV27 combines with J gene TRBJ2-3; D gene ambiguous. The germline gives CDR1 MNHEY, CDR2 SMNVEV (reference sequence). There are 14 residues in the CDR3. Trimming took off 4 bases at V and 3 bases at J, with 11 bases between the two ends. The CDR3 DNA follows: TGTGCCAGCAGTTCTGGCCTCCCAACAGATACGCAGTATTTT. Encoded protein: CASSSGLPTDTQYF.

The J gene is TRBJ2-1, the V gene TRBV2, with D possibly TRBD2 on 5 matching bases. The CDR3 consists of 11 residues. Germline V gene sequence: CDR1 SNHLY, CDR2 FYNNEI. The V gene lost 10 bases and the J gene lost 4 bases, with 8 bases spanning the gap. The CDR3 reads CATRGYNEQFF. The CDR3 DNA reads TGTGCCACCCGGGGTTACAATGAGCAGTTCTTC.

The V and J genes are TRBV4-2 and TRBJ1-2; D is perhaps TRBD1 (5 bases). The CDR3 spans 15 residues. The germline V gene has CDR1 LGHNA and CDR2 YNFKEQ. Between the trimmed V and J ends, which lost 0 bases and 3 bases, there was a span of 11 bases. DNA of the CDR3: TGTGCCAGCAGCCAAGAGTGGGCAGGGCACTATGGCTACACCTTC. Its translation: CASSQEWAGHYGYTF.

The rearrangement joins TRBV7-5 to TRBJ2-7; the D call in the table, TRBD2, was not verified against the DNA. TRBV7-5 is a pseudogene locus. The CDR3 has 11 residues. CDR3 in DNA: TGTGCCAGAAGCTTCTCCGGCGAGCAGTACTTC. This encodes CARSFSGEQYF.

This rearrangement joins TRBV5-4 to TRBJ2-7; 7 bases align to TRBD1. Germline CDR1 SGHNT, CDR2 YYREEE (reference sequence). Germline trimming cut 5 bases from V and 1 base from J; bases unmatched to any gene: 6. CDR3 length: 14 amino acids. DNA of the CDR3: TGTGCCAGCAGTCCGGGGACAGAATCCTACGAGCAGTACTTC. Its translation: CASSPGTESYEQYF.

The chain is built from TRBV5-6 and TRBJ1-3; a weak D match, TRBD1 (5 bases). CDR1 and CDR2 from the germline V gene are SGHDT and YYEEEE. CDR3 length: 14 amino acids. V was clipped by 3 bases and J by 2 bases, with 9 bases between them. CDR3 region: CASSSRTPGNTIYF. The CDR3 nucleotides are TGTGCCAGCAGCTCAAGGACACCTGGAAACACCATATATTTT.

The chain employs TRBV7-9 and TRBJ2-1; 7 bases fit TRBD2. The CDR3 totals 15 residues. Per germline, CDR1 SEHNR and CDR2 FQNEAQ (reference sequence). V trimming: 2 bases; J trimming: 5 bases; junction bases outside the gene matches: 6. CDR3 sequence: CASSLSSGANNEQFF. CDR3 coding DNA: TGTGCCAGCAGCTTATCCAGCGGGGCAAACAATGAGCAGTTCTTC.

The chain recombines TRBV4-2 with TRBJ2-2, with TRBD2 matching over 15 bases. Germline CDR1 is LGHNA and CDR2 is YNFKEQ. V shed 4 bases, J shed 1 base, and the junction held 4 bases outside the gene matches. CDR3 length: 18 residues. CDR3 region: CASSLGLAGGRNTGELFF. CDR3 nucleotide sequence: TGTGCCAGCAGCCTGGGACTAGCGGGGGGCCGGAACACCGGGGAGCTGTTTTTT.

This chain connects TRBV6-1 to TRBJ2-7, with TRBD1 matching 9 bases. The CDR3 sequence is 13 residues long. Unmatched junction bases numbered 8, after V lost 10 bases and J lost 4 bases. Per the germline V gene, CDR1 is MNHNS and CDR2 is SASEGT. The CDR3 spells CATVTGGGYEQYF. CDR3 nucleotides: TGTGCCACCGTGACAGGGGGTGGGTACGAGCAGTACTTC.

This clone was seen only once. The chain carries TRBV18 and TRBJ2-1, with TRBD1 as a possible D gene (5 bases). The CDR3 runs to 13 residues. With 9 bases removed from V and 5 bases from J, the gap between germline ends came to 14 bases. Germline CDR1 reads KGHSH; CDR2 reads LQKENI. The CDR3 DNA reads TGTGCCAGTAAGAAGACAGAAAACAATGAGCAGTTCTTC. Translated: CASKKTENNEQFF.

The CDR3 region has the DNA TGTGCCAGCTCAGAGGCGGGACAGGGGTTTTCGGCTTTCTTT. Translating it yields CASSEAGQGFSAFF. V and J are TRBV18 and TRBJ1-1, with 10 positions matching TRBD1. Germline V gene sequence: CDR1 KGHSH, CDR2 LQKENI. This CDR3 contains 14 residues. Trimming cost V 5 bases and J 11 bases; bases outside gene matches: 11.

This chain's CDR3 is CASSEGARGNTIYF. The CDR3 nucleotides are TGTGCCAGCAGTGAGGGGGCGCGGGGAAACACCATATATTTT. This sequence joins TRBV2 and TRBJ1-3, with D perhaps TRBD1 (6 bases). Per the germline V gene, CDR1 is SNHLY and CDR2 is FYNNEI. Between the trimmed V and J ends, which lost 3 bases and 4 bases, there was a span of 10 bases. The CDR3 runs to 14 residues.

The chain couples TRBV30 to TRBJ1-2; 12 bases fit TRBD1. This CDR3 spans 13 amino acids. The V gene end was trimmed by 5 bases and the J gene end by 4 bases; junction bases not matched to a gene: 2. The V gene's germline CDR1 is GTSNPN and CDR2 SVGIG (reference sequence). The CDR3 DNA reads TGTGCCTGGGGGACAGGGGGCGCCTATGGCTACACCTTC. It codes for CAWGTGGAYGYTF.

This chain links TRBV5-1 with TRBJ1-4, with D possibly TRBD1 on 5 matching bases. V was cut by 0 bases and J by 8 bases, with 11 bases left in between. Germline CDR1 and CDR2: SGHRS and YFSETQ. This CDR3 comprises 14 residues. CDR3 in amino acids: CASSLEGTVEKLFF. CDR3 coding DNA: TGCGCCAGCAGCTTGGAAGGGACTGTCGAAAAACTGTTTTTT.

V gene TRBV15 combines with J gene TRBJ1-1; 7 bases match TRBD1. The J segment lost 0 bases and the V segment lost 1 base, leaving 2 bases of the junction unmatched. CDR1 LNHNV and CDR2 YYDKDF come from the germline V gene (reference sequence). This CDR3 has 15 residues. CDR3 coding DNA: TGTGCCACCAGCAGAGTCAGGGGGGTGAACACTGAAGCTTTCTTT. It yields the protein CATSRVRGVNTEAFF.

V and J are TRBV11-2 and TRBJ2-1; TRBD2 matches 12 bases. Germline trimming cut 5 bases from V and 5 bases from J; bases unmatched to any gene: 1. The CDR3 is 14 amino acids. The germline CDR1 and CDR2 sequences are SGHAT and FQNNGV. The CDR3 loop reads CASSRLAGDNEQFF. For the CDR3, the DNA is TGTGCCAGCAGCCGACTAGCGGGGGACAATGAGCAGTTCTTC. Drawing the rest from reference TRBV11-2 and TRBJ2-1, the complete variable domain is EAGVAQSPRYKIIEKRQSVAFWCNPISGHATLYWYQQILGQGPKLLIQFQNNGVVDDSQLPKDRFSAERLKGVDSTLKIQPAKLEDSAVYLCASSRLAGDNEQFFGPGTRLTVL.

The V call is TRBV1, the J call TRBJ2-7; TRBD2, the table's D call, lacks a check against the DNA. TRBV1 is recorded as a pseudogene. The CDR3 is made up of 16 amino acids. CDR3 amino acids: CTSSPKRGPTTYEQYF. CDR3 nucleotide sequence: TGCACCAGCAGCCCAAAGCGGGGCCCTACTACCTACGAGCAGTACTTC.

The rearrangement links TRBV7-2 to TRBJ2-7; D is unresolved. The CDR3 is 13 amino acids. V was shortened by 2 bases and J by 6 bases, with 11 bases between the two germline ends. Germline V gives CDR1 SGHTA, CDR2 FQGNSA. CDR3 sequence (DNA): TGTGCCAGCAGCTTAAGTGCGGCCCCCGAGCAGTACTTC. Amino acid sequence: CASSLSAAPEQYF.

This sequence joins TRBV6-1 and TRBJ2-7; TRBD1 matches at 8 bases. The CDR3 spans 13 residues. V lost 8 bases to trimming and J lost 6 bases; unmatched junction nucleotides: 9. In germline, CDR1 is MNHNS, CDR2 SASEGT. The chain's CDR3 is CASLDRVGREQYF. CDR3 nucleotide sequence: TGTGCCAGCTTGGACAGGGTAGGGCGCGAGCAGTACTTC.